Listed here is a single T cell receptor beta chain. 5'RACE template switching with UMIs generated TCR beta cDNA. TCRdb reprocessed the 5' RACE reads; each CDR3 protein has one entry and no DNA is given. The sample yields 300,000 to 450,000 distinct CDR3 sequences, of which the top ten take up roughly 5.4%. The record originates from a study of T cells expressing NK-cell markers. Looking at the study overall: Seven HCMV-seropositive donors and one seronegative donor made up the eight sequenced donors.

This CDR3 contains 15 residues. CDR1 and CDR2 (germline): SGHTA, FQGTGA. The V gene is TRBV7-3, the J gene TRBJ2-1; as DNA is missing, the TRBD1 call by TCRdb cannot be tested. The sequenced sample consisted of blood T cells: a sorted CD56 or NKG2C T cell subset, CD4+ or CD8+ T cells, or bulk PBMC T cells (not recorded which). This clonotype was obtained from a man aged 18-69 years in good health. CDR3 sequence: CASSPARGPYNEQFF.